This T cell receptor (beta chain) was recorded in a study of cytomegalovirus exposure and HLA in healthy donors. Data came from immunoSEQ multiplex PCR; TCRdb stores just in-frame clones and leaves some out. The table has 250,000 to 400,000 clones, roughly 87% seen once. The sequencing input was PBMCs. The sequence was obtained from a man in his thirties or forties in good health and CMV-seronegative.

CDR3: CASSLIQLGEGSYEQYF. As DNA, the CDR3 is TGTGCCAGCAGTTTAATTCAGCTTGGGGAGGGCTCCTACGAGCAGTACTTC. The genes are TRBV27 and TRBJ2-7; 7 positions match TRBD2. CDR1 and CDR2 (germline): MNHEY, SMNVEV (reference sequence). Trimming took 2 bases from V and 0 from J; bases not matched to a gene: 10. The CDR3 runs to 17 residues.